The 30 T cell receptor beta chains in this list originate from one sample, sequenced in a study of T cell responses to AZD1222 COVID-19 vaccine. Clones were sequenced by immunoSEQ multiplex PCR, and TCRdb holds only the in-frame ones, with some missing. The table lists approximately 50,000 clones, roughly 90% of them singletons. The sample here was peripheral blood, taken 28 days after the second AZD1222 dose. The origin of the receptors is an adult who received the AZD1222 COVID-19 vaccine.

V gene TRBV28 combines with J gene TRBJ1-3, with D perhaps TRBD1 (5 bases). CDR3 length: 15 amino acids. Per germline, CDR1 MDHEN and CDR2 SYDVKM. V lost 2 bases and J 4 bases, leaving 12 bases between the germline ends. The CDR3 coding sequence is TGTGCCAGCAGTTTACGTATCAGGGAAGGAAACACCATATATTTT. It specifies CASSLRIREGNTIYF.

The chain joins TRBV21-1 to TRBJ1-2. TRBV21-1 is a documented pseudogene. This CDR3 is built from 17 residues. CDR3 sequence (DNA): TGTGCCAGCAGCCGGACGCCCGTAAAGTGGGGAAACTATGGCTACACCTTC. This codes for CASSRTPVKWGNYGYTF.

CDR3 residues: CAISQSNGGNEQFF. Written as DNA, the CDR3 is TGTGCCATCAGTCAATCCAACGGGGGCAATGAGCAGTTCTTC. The J gene is TRBJ2-1, the V gene TRBV10-3; D perhaps matches TRBD2 (6 bases). Germline V gives CDR1 ENHRY, CDR2 SYGVKD. This CDR3 has 14 amino acids. V lost 5 bases to trimming and J lost 6 bases, with 14 bases between them.

CDR3 in amino acids: CATSDAGVRGETQYF. DNA of the CDR3: TGTGCCACCAGTGATGCGGGAGTGAGAGGGGAGACCCAGTACTTC. This chain connects TRBV24-1 to TRBJ2-5; TRBD2 aligns across 7 bases. J gave up 5 bases and V 3 bases, and 8 bases lay outside the gene matches. The CDR3 runs 15 residues. Germline V CDR1 and CDR2: KGHDR, SFDVKD.

The chain links TRBV5-6 to TRBJ1-5; D possibly corresponds to TRBD1 (5 bases). Trimming left V 3 bases short and J 2 bases short, with 18 bases between. Per germline, CDR1 SGHDT and CDR2 YYEEEE. The CDR3 consists of 17 residues. CDR3 residues: CASSSLGWDVGNQPQHF. The DNA for the CDR3 is TGTGCCAGCAGCTCGCTGGGCTGGGACGTGGGCAATCAGCCCCAGCATTTT.

V usage is TRBV6-5 and J usage is TRBJ1-2; D is undetermined. V was shortened by 10 bases and J by 2 bases, with 14 bases between the two germline ends. CDR1 MNHEY and CDR2 SVGAGI come from the germline V gene. The CDR3 has 13 amino acids. In DNA, the CDR3 is TGTGCCATAAGCCCGTACATAAACTATGGCTACACCTTC. Translation: CAISPYINYGYTF.

This sequence joins TRBV7-6 and TRBJ1-3; 8 positions match TRBD1. The ends lost 4 bases at V and 3 bases at J; junction bases unmatched: 5. The CDR3 is 15 residues long. CDR1 and CDR2 (germline): SGHVS, FNYEAQ. CDR3 nucleotide sequence: TGTGCCAGCAGCTCCGGACAGGGATATGGAAACACCATATATTTT. Translating gives CASSSGQGYGNTIYF.

The rearrangement uses TRBV5-1 and TRBJ1-1; tentatively, D is TRBD1 (6 bases). This CDR3 region has 14 residues. The germline V gene has CDR1 SGHRS and CDR2 YFSETQ. The V end lost 4 bases, the J end lost 3 bases, and 13 bases lay between the germline ends. The CDR3 nucleotides are TGCGCCAGCAGCCCGAGGGGGTCGGACACTGAAGCTTTCTTT. It translates to CASSPRGSDTEAFF.

This rearrangement joins TRBV5-5 to TRBJ1-2; TRBD1 matches 7 bases. This CDR3 contains 14 residues. The J segment lost 4 bases and the V segment lost 4 bases, leaving 7 bases of the junction unmatched. Per germline, CDR1 SGHKS and CDR2 YYEKEE (reference sequence). The CDR3 here is CASSPTGLSYGYTF. CDR3 nucleotides: TGTGCCAGCAGCCCGACAGGGTTAAGCTATGGCTACACCTTC.

The V call is TRBV7-8, the J call TRBJ2-2, with 9 bases identical to TRBD2. Per germline, CDR1 SGHVS and CDR2 FQNEAQ. The CDR3 is made up of 15 amino acids. J lost 0 bases, V lost 11 bases, and 7 bases had no gene match. The CDR3 region has the DNA TGTGCCGCGGGGGGGTGGTTGGCGAACACCGGGGAGCTGTTTTTT. Translating it yields CAAGGWLANTGELFF.

The chain couples TRBV21-1 to TRBJ1-2. TRBV21-1 is termed a pseudogene. The CDR3 sequence is 15 residues long. DNA for the CDR3: TGTGCCAGCAGCAAAGTGAATTCGGGACCTACTAACTACACCTTC. Its translation is CASSKVNSGPTNYTF.

This clone was observed a handful of times. The chain recombines TRBV7-9 with TRBJ1-4; possibly TRBD1 for D (5 bases). This CDR3 is 14 amino acids long. The germline V and J ends were trimmed by 3 bases and 8 bases, with 13 bases remaining between them. The germline V gene encodes CDR1 SEHNR and CDR2 FQNEAQ (reference sequence). The CDR3 region has the DNA TGTGCCAGCAGCTTTCACCCCAGGGACGAAAAACTGTTTTTT. It is translated as CASSFHPRDEKLFF.

The chain uses TRBV24-1 and TRBJ2-1; 9 bases align to TRBD1. Unmatched junction bases numbered 2, after V lost 3 bases and J lost 0 bases. Germline V gene lookup returns CDR1 KGHDR and CDR2 SFDVKD. The CDR3 is made up of 16 amino acids. The CDR3 is CATSDTTGGSYNEQFF. Written as DNA, the CDR3 is TGTGCCACCAGTGATACGACAGGGGGCTCCTACAATGAGCAGTTCTTC.

The chain uses TRBV21-1 and TRBJ1-5. TRBV21-1 is a pseudogene. The CDR3 is made up of 15 amino acids. In DNA, the CDR3 is TGTGCCAGCAGCAAAAGTACATGGGGCAATCAGCCCCAGCATTTT. Its translation: CASSKSTWGNQPQHF.

The chain couples TRBV10-3 to TRBJ1-2; no definite D call. Germline assignment: CDR1 ENHRY and CDR2 SYGVKD. This CDR3 contains 14 residues. Trimming shortened V by 9 bases and J by 4 bases, and 18 bases separated the two germline ends. In nucleotides, the CDR3 is TGTGCCATATCATCCCCGGACGCAAGCTATGGCTACACCTTC. Translated: CAISSPDASYGYTF.

J is TRBJ2-1 and V is TRBV5-5; 11 bases map to TRBD2. The CDR3 is made up of 18 amino acids. The V and J ends lost 4 bases and 7 bases, in that order; junction bases with no gene match: 16. Germline loops: CDR1 SGHKS, CDR2 YYEKEE (reference sequence). CDR3 nucleotides: TGTGCCAGCAGCCCGCGGGTCCTAACTAGCGGGGGAATTAATGAGCAGTTCTTC. Its translation: CASSPRVLTSGGINEQFF.

This chain uses TRBV25-1 with TRBJ1-6; no firm D call. Trimming removed 6 bases at V and 0 bases at J, with 18 bases between. The CDR3 is 18 residues long. CDR1 is MGHDK and CDR2 is SYGVNS in the germline V gene. This CDR3 reads CASSLAGDPSSYNSPLHF. The CDR3 DNA sequence: TGTGCCAGCAGCCTCGCCGGGGATCCCAGCTCCTATAATTCACCCCTCCACTTT.

The rearrangement links TRBV7-3 to TRBJ2-1; D is possibly TRBD2 (5 bases). The CDR3 is 15 residues long. The V gene lost 0 bases and the J gene lost 2 bases, with 8 bases spanning the gap. CDR1 and CDR2 (germline): SGHTA, FQGTGA. CDR3 in DNA: TGTGCCAGCAGCTTAACCGGGGAGCCCTACAATGAGCAGTTCTTC. As protein: CASSLTGEPYNEQFF.

In its sample, this clone was seen a few times. The chain employs TRBV7-9 and TRBJ1-5; the D is unclear. V dropped 4 bases and J dropped 9 bases, with 10 bases sitting between them. The CDR3 has 12 amino acids. The germline V gene encodes CDR1 SEHNR and CDR2 FQNEAQ (reference sequence). CDR3 loop: CASSSHTGPQHF. The CDR3 DNA reads TGTGCCAGCAGCTCACACACCGGGCCCCAGCATTTT.

V gene TRBV7-8 combines with J gene TRBJ1-4, with 8 bases matching TRBD1. The germline CDR1 and CDR2 sequences are SGHVS and FQNEAQ. With 5 bases clipped from V and 8 bases from J, the junction kept 7 bases outside the gene matches. This CDR3 contains 14 residues. The CDR3, as DNA: TGTGCCAGCAGCACAGGACAGGGAGCCGAAAAACTGTTTTTT. As protein: CASSTGQGAEKLFF. The whole variable domain, filled in from reference TRBV7-8 and TRBJ1-4, reads GAGVSQSPRYKVAKRGQDVALRCDPISGHVSLFWYQQALGQGPEFLTYFQNEAQLDKSGLPSDRFFAERPEGSVSTLKIQRTQQEDSAVYLCASSTGQGAEKLFFGSGTQLSVL.

The CDR3 DNA follows: TGTGCCAGCAGCTCCATACCTAATGAAAAACTGTTTTTT. This codes for CASSSIPNEKLFF. The chain couples TRBV7-2 to TRBJ1-4; D gene uncertain. The CDR3 is 13 amino acids. From germline, CDR1 is SGHTA and CDR2 FQGNSA. V was shortened by 4 bases and J by 3 bases, with 6 bases between the two germline ends.

This chain joins TRBV7-2 and TRBJ2-1, with D uncertain. This CDR3 contains 14 residues. CDR1 is SGHTA and CDR2 is FQGNSA in the germline V gene. The germline V and J ends were trimmed by 0 bases and 9 bases, with 12 bases remaining between them. The CDR3 DNA sequence: TGTGCCAGCAGCTTAGCGTGGAGTGGTGGTGAGCAGTTCTTC. It codes for CASSLAWSGGEQFF.

This clone turned up a few times. The V and J genes are TRBV7-9 and TRBJ2-3; D might be TRBD1 (6 bases). The CDR3 has 16 amino acids. Germline V gene sequence: CDR1 SEHNR, CDR2 FQNEAQ (reference sequence). The V end lost 5 bases, the J end lost 4 bases, and 19 bases lay between the germline ends. The DNA for the CDR3 is TGTGCCAGCAGCCCTAAGAGGCAGGGGTTTGCAGATACGCAGTATTTT. This sequence encodes CASSPKRQGFADTQYF.

The rearrangement joins TRBV5-1 to TRBJ1-2, with D uncertain. Per the germline V gene, CDR1 is SGHRS and CDR2 is YFSETQ. This CDR3 contains 13 residues. V was trimmed by 3 bases and J by 0 bases, leaving 6 bases between them. The CDR3 nucleotides read TGCGCCAGCAGCTCGAACTCTAACTATGGCTACACCTTC. Amino acids: CASSSNSNYGYTF.

The V call is TRBV11-2, the J call TRBJ2-7; a weak D match, TRBD1 (5 bases). Trimming removed 5 bases from V and 2 bases from J, with 22 bases in between. CDR3 length equals 17 residues. Germline loops: CDR1 SGHAT, CDR2 FQNNGV. The CDR3 loop reads CASSPGHPRASPYEQYF. The CDR3 DNA reads TGTGCCAGCAGCCCCGGTCACCCCAGGGCAAGCCCCTACGAGCAGTACTTC. Drawing the rest from reference TRBV11-2 and TRBJ2-7, the complete variable domain is EAGVAQSPRYKIIEKRQSVAFWCNPISGHATLYWYQQILGQGPKLLIQFQNNGVVDDSQLPKDRFSAERLKGVDSTLKIQPAKLEDSAVYLCASSPGHPRASPYEQYFGPGTRLTVT.

The chain is built from TRBV28 and TRBJ1-2; TRBD1 is a possible D gene (5 bases). V shed 2 bases and J shed 5 bases, with 12 bases lying between them. This CDR3 is built from 14 residues. CDR1 and CDR2 (germline): MDHEN, SYDVKM. DNA for the CDR3: TGTGCCAGCAGTTTAGGCAGTGGGGGTTATGGCTACACCTTC. Protein product: CASSLGSGGYGYTF.

The chain is built from TRBV10-3 and TRBJ2-7; D may be TRBD1 (6 bases). Germline assignment: CDR1 ENHRY and CDR2 SYGVKD. V gave up 8 bases and J gave up 3 bases, with 17 bases separating them. The CDR3 totals 14 residues. The CDR3 is CAIRPQGSFYEQYF. CDR3 coding DNA: TGTGCCATCCGCCCGCAGGGGAGTTTCTACGAGCAGTACTTC.

V usage is TRBV7-9 and J usage is TRBJ2-7, with D hard to call. There are 15 residues in the CDR3. In germline, CDR1 is SEHNR, CDR2 FQNEAQ (reference sequence). V lost 4 bases and J lost 7, with 20 bases in between. The CDR3 coding sequence is TGTGCCAGCAGCTCCAACCTGGGCCTATGGGATGAGCAGTACTTC. Translated, it gives CASSSNLGLWDEQYF.

The J gene is TRBJ2-3, the V gene TRBV4-3, with 8 positions matching TRBD2. J gave up 1 base and V 2 bases, and 8 bases lay outside the gene matches. This CDR3 region has 17 residues. Germline loops: CDR1 LGHNA, CDR2 YSLEER. The CDR3 DNA sequence: TGCGCCAGCAGCCAAACCCGGGCGGGAGGAGGCACAGATACGCAGTATTTT. Translation: CASSQTRAGGGTDTQYF.

Worth noting for this clone: In the same sample, other DNA sequences code for this CDR3. DNA for the CDR3: TGTGCCAGCAGCCATAGTAATCAGCCCCAGCATTTT. This gives the protein CASSHSNQPQHF. The chain is built from TRBV3-1 (or the pseudogene TRBV3-2) and TRBJ1-5; no firm D call. Between the trimmed V and J ends, which lost 3 bases and 4 bases, there was a span of 4 bases. Germline CDR1 is LGHDT and CDR2 is YNNKEL (reference sequence). This CDR3 has 12 amino acids.